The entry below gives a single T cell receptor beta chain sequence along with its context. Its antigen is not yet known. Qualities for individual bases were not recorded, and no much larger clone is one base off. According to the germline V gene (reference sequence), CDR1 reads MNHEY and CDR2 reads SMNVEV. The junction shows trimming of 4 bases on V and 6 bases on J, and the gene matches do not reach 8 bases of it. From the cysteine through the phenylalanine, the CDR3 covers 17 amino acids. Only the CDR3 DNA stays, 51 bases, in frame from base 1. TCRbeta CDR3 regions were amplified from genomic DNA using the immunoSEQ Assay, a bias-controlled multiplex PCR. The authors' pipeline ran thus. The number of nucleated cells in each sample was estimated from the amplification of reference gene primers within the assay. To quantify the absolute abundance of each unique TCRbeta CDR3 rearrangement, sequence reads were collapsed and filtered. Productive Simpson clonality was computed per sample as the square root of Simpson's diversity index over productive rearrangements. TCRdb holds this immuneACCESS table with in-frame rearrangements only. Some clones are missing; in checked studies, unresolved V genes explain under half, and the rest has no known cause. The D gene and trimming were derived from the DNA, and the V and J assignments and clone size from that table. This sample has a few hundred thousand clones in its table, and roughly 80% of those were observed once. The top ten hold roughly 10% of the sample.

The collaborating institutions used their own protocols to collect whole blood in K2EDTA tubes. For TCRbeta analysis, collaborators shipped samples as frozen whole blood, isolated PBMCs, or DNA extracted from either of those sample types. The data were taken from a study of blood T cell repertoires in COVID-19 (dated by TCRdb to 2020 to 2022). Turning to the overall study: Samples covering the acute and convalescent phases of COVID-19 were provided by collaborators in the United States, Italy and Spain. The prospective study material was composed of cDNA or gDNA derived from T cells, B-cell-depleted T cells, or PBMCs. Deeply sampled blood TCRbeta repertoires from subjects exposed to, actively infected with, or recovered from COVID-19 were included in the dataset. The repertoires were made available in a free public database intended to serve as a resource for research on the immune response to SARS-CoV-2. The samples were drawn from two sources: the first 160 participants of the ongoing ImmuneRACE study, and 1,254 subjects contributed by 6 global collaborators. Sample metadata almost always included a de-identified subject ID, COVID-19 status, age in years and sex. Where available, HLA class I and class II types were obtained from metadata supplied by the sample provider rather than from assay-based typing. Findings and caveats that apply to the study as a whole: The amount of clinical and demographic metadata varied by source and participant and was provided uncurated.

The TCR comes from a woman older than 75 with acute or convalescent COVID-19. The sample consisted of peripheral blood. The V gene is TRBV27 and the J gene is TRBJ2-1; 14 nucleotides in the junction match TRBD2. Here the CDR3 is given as CASSSKDGLAGGNEQFF. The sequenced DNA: TGTGCCAGCAGTTCCAAGGACGGACTAGCGGGAGGCAATGAGCAGTTCTTC.